The present T cell receptor beta chain was sequenced within a study of tissue T cells after allogeneic stem cell transplantation. Study findings and constraints: TCR repertoires tracked anatomic similarity, regardless of disease or transplant status.

Indicated time point: mouse harvest day 7 after allogeneic transplant. Mouse grafts combined 10^7 T-cell-depleted bone marrow cells with 10^6 splenic CD5+ T cells. Tissues came from B6→BALB/c major-mismatch GVHD mice at day 7 or 14. Germline V CDR1 and CDR2: SGHND, FRSKSL. The V gene lost 1 base and the J gene lost 0 bases, with 7 bases spanning the gap. The CDR3 loop spans 14 amino acids. TCRdb's table, derived via immunoSEQ multiplex PCR, lists solely in-frame clones and lacks some. The table lists several thousand clones, approximately 50% of them singletons, with over 6.5% in the top ten. This clone was picked up a small number of times. Its antigen is not identified. Gene names refer to mouse genes. With the read ending 1 residue before the CDR3 end, the germline J gene is used to fill in that end.

The V and J genes are TRBV15 and TRBJ2-7; D may be TRBD1 (6 bases). Source material: gut tissue. The sequence came from a female BALB/c mouse given C57BL/6 T cells with graft-versus-host disease after an allogeneic hematopoietic cell transplant. The covered CDR3 bases are TGTGCCAGCAGTTTAGGGGACAACTCCTATGAACAGTAC. Translated, it gives CASSLGDNSYEQY. The whole CDR3 region reads CASSLGDNSYEQYF.